This T cell receptor beta chain emerged from a study of response to subunit inactivated influenza vaccine. General observations from the study: Authors suggested each seasonal flu vaccination may recruit only limited numbers of new T cells.

Remarks on this clonotype: The target antigen is unknown.

TCRdb used MiXCR to reprocess the RT-PCR reads, holding one entry per CDR3 protein. The repertoire holds roughly 790,000 distinct CDR3 sequences, with around 20% as singletons. This specimen consisted of PBMCs from blood, obtained 5 days after vaccination. This TCR came from a man aged 50 to 60 who received an inactivated influenza vaccine.

DNA for the CDR3: TGCGCCAGCAGCTTGGTCGGTCCGAACGAGGGAAACACCATATATTTT. It is translated as CASSLVGPNEGNTIYF. The chain couples TRBV5-1 to TRBJ1-3; D not certain. Trimming removed 0 bases at V and 4 bases at J, with 14 bases between. The CDR3 length is 16 residues. Germline assignment: CDR1 SGHRS and CDR2 YFSETQ. Full variable domain (remainder filled in from reference TRBV5-1 and TRBJ1-3): KAGVTQTPRYLIKTRGQQVTLSCSPISGHRSVSWYQQTPGQGLQFLFEYFSETQRNKGNFPGRFSGRQFSNSRSEMNVSTLELGDSALYLCASSLVGPNEGNTIYFGEGSWLTVV.